The 5 T cell receptor beta chains below all came from one sample that was sequenced in a study of cytomegalovirus exposure and HLA in healthy donors. Clones were sequenced by immunoSEQ multiplex PCR, and TCRdb holds only the in-frame ones, with some missing. The sample includes roughly 150,000 clones, about nine tenths of them seen just once. Sequencing was performed on PBMCs. The source is a woman in her 30s in good health and CMV-seronegative.

V is TRBV9 and J is TRBJ1-2; weak D call: TRBD1 (6 bases). The germline gives CDR1 SGDLS, CDR2 YYNGEE. This CDR3 comprises 15 residues. The V end was cut by 4 bases, the J end by 4 bases, with 17 bases between. In DNA, the CDR3 is TGTGCCAGCAGCCCCTCGGCGGGGGCGGTCTATGGCTACACCTTC. This encodes CASSPSAGAVYGYTF. Complete variable domain (other parts from reference TRBV9 and TRBJ1-2): DSGVTQTPKHLITATGQRVTLRCSPRSGDLSVYWYQQSLDQGLQFLIQYYNGEERAKGNILERFSAQQFPDLHSELNLSSLELGDSALYFCASSPSAGAVYGYTFGSGTRLTVV.

The rearrangement links TRBV10-1 to TRBJ2-5, with D perhaps matching TRBD1 (6 bases). Trimming stripped 6 bases from V and 5 bases from J, with 25 bases between. Germline CDR1 is WNHNN and CDR2 is SYGVQD (reference sequence). The CDR3 runs to 17 residues. The CDR3 sequence is CASRKRGWSGVLETQYF. CDR3 in DNA: TGCGCCAGCAGGAAGCGAGGTTGGTCAGGGGTATTGGAGACCCAGTACTTC.

This sequence joins TRBV7-8 and TRBJ1-6, with D uncertain. V was cut by 0 bases and J by 6 bases, with 3 bases left in between. The germline gives CDR1 SGHVS, CDR2 FQNEAQ. CDR3 length equals 13 residues. CDR3 amino acids: CASSLAGNSPLHF. For the CDR3, the DNA is TGTGCCAGCAGCTTAGCTGGTAATTCACCCCTCCACTTT. The entire variable domain, with the rest obtained from reference TRBV7-8 and TRBJ1-6, is as follows: GAGVSQSPRYKVAKRGQDVALRCDPISGHVSLFWYQQALGQGPEFLTYFQNEAQLDKSGLPSDRFFAERPEGSVSTLKIQRTQQEDSAVYLCASSLAGNSPLHFGNGTRLTVT.

V and J are TRBV13 and TRBJ2-1, with 15 bases fitting TRBD2. The germline V gene encodes CDR1 PRHDT and CDR2 FYEKMQ (reference sequence). J lost 3 bases, V lost 3 bases, and 9 bases had no gene match. The CDR3 has 19 residues. The CDR3, as DNA: TGTGCCAGCAGCTTTAGGCAGAGGACTAGCGGGGGGGACTACAATGAGCAGTTCTTC. The encoded protein is CASSFRQRTSGGDYNEQFF.

The chain has TRBV13 and TRBJ1-2; D is unresolved. The CDR3 length is 14 residues. CDR1 is PRHDT, CDR2 FYEKMQ, per germline (reference sequence). Trimming shortened V by 3 bases and J by 5 bases, and 13 bases separated the two germline ends. The CDR3: CASSLVTSGYGYTF. CDR3 DNA sequence: TGTGCCAGCAGCTTGGTCACAAGTGGATATGGCTACACCTTC. Based on the CDR3 plus reference TRBV13 and TRBJ1-2, the full variable domain is AAGVIQSPRHLIKEKRETATLKCYPIPRHDTVYWYQQGPGQDPQFLISFYEKMQSDKGSIPDRFSAQQFSDYHSELNMSSLELGDSALYFCASSLVTSGYGYTFGSGTRLTVV.